Listed below are T cell receptor beta chains from one sample, sequenced in a study of blood T cell repertoires in COVID-19. Sequencing used immunoSEQ multiplex PCR; TCRdb keeps in-frame clones, though not all of them. Among hundreds of thousands of clones, approximately 80% were seen once, and the ten largest hold roughly 18%. Material for sequencing was peripheral blood. The receptors stem from an elderly woman with active or convalescent COVID-19. The CDR3 runs from the conserved cysteine through the conserved F or W. The D gene is left open where the match is weak. Clone size, where shown, is once, few, many, or a class for clones that have expanded.

d_call	cdr3_length	j_call	v_call	clone_size	cdr3_nt	cdr3_aa
-	15	TRBJ2-3	TRBV21-1	-	TGTGCCAGCAGCACCCGTGGGGCGATGACAGATACGCAGTATTTT	CASSTRGAMTDTQYF
TRBD1	14	TRBJ2-5	TRBV2	-	TGTGCCAGCAGGGACAGGCCACCGAGGGAGACCCAGTACTTC	CASRDRPPRETQYF
-	16	TRBJ1-1	TRBV23-1	-	TGCGCCAGCAGTCGTGGCAGGACTTTTATGAACACTGAAGCTTTCTTT	CASSRGRTFMNTEAFF
TRBD2	15	TRBJ2-1	TRBV10-3	-	TGTGCCATCAGTGAGACTAGCGGGGGGGTAGCTGAGCAGTTCTTC	CAISETSGGVAEQFF
-	14	TRBJ1-6	TRBV4-3	-	TGCGCCAGCCGCCCGCGCTCCTATAATTCACCCCTCCACTTT	CASRPRSYNSPLHF
TRBD2	16	TRBJ2-3	TRBV6-4	-	TGTGCCAGCAGGAAAAACAGCGGGGGGTCCCCAGATACGCAGTATTTT	CASRKNSGGSPDTQYF
TRBD1	14	TRBJ1-5	TRBV7-9	-	TGTGCCAGCAGCGGGGACAGGGACAGGCAGCCCCAGCATTTT	CASSGDRDRQPQHF
-	16	TRBJ1-1	TRBV5-6	-	TGTGCCAGCAGCACCGATACTCCAGGCATGAACACTGAAGCTTTCTTT	CASSTDTPGMNTEAFF
TRBD1	19	TRBJ1-5	TRBV18	-	TGTGCCAGCTCACCAACGGGGACAGGGGGTATGGATAGCAATCAGCCCCAGCATTTT	CASSPTGTGGMDSNQPQHF
-	14	TRBJ1-2	TRBV7-2	once	TGTGCCAGCAGCTTAGGTCGAGCTTTCTATGGCTACACCTTC	CASSLGRAFYGYTF
-	15	TRBJ1-1	TRBV7-2	-	TGTGCCAGCAGTCAATATCGGGGGGTGACCACTGAAGCTTTCTTT	CASSQYRGVTTEAFF
TRBD1	18	TRBJ2-2	TRBV19	-	TGTGCCAGTCGAGCCAGGGGGGGACAGGGGAGGAACACCGGGGAGCTGTTTTTT	CASRARGGQGRNTGELFF
TRBD1	14	TRBJ1-1	TRBV25-1	-	TGTGCCAGCAGTGAATCGGGACAGGGAATACGAGCTTTCTTT	CASSESGQGIRAFF
TRBD2	15	TRBJ2-1	TRBV14	once	TGTGCCAGCAGCCAAACTAGCGGGAGAGGGAATGAGCAGTTCTTC	CASSQTSGRGNEQFF
TRBD2	14	TRBJ2-7	TRBV7-2	-	TGTGCCAGCGGCCCCGGGGGGAGCTCCTACGAGCAGTACTTC	CASGPGGSSYEQYF
TRBD1	15	TRBJ1-1	TRBV11-3	-	TGTGCCAGCAGCTTAGGGACAGGGGCCAACACTGAAGCTTTCTTT	CASSLGTGANTEAFF
TRBD2	14	TRBJ2-1	TRBV29-1	-	TGCAGCGTTAACGGGGGGGCATCAGGAAATGAGCAGTTCTTC	CSVNGGASGNEQFF
TRBD1	17	TRBJ1-6	TRBV7-2	-	TGTGCCAGCAGCTTATATGGAACAGGGGGGTATAATTCACCCCTCCACTTT	CASSLYGTGGYNSPLHF